This T cell receptor (beta chain) was found in a study of blood T cell repertoires in COVID-19. Overall study: COVID-19 samples from acute and convalescent phases originated in the United States, Italy and Spain. Sources were T cells, B-cell-depleted T cells, or PBMCs; the material itself was cDNA or gDNA.

In the authors' workflow: Amplification from reference gene primers served as the basis for estimated nucleated cell counts. Libraries were prepared by immunoSEQ multiplex PCR; TCRdb keeps only in-frame clonotypes and omits some of them. V and J calls and clone size are copied from that table; D and trimming were computed from the DNA. Of about 190,000 clones in the sample, roughly 90% were seen once. This receptor was obtained from a man between 18 and 35 years old with active or convalescent COVID-19. The sample comprised peripheral blood.

CDR3 DNA sequence: TGTGCCAGCAGTTCCTACGAAGCTAACTATGGCTACACCTTC. This encodes CASSSYEANYGYTF. The chain couples TRBV27 to TRBJ1-2; D not resolved. The CDR3 sequence is 14 residues long. Germline V gene data show CDR1 as MNHEY and CDR2 as SMNVEV (reference sequence). Trimming took 4 bases from V and 0 from J, leaving 9 bases between them.